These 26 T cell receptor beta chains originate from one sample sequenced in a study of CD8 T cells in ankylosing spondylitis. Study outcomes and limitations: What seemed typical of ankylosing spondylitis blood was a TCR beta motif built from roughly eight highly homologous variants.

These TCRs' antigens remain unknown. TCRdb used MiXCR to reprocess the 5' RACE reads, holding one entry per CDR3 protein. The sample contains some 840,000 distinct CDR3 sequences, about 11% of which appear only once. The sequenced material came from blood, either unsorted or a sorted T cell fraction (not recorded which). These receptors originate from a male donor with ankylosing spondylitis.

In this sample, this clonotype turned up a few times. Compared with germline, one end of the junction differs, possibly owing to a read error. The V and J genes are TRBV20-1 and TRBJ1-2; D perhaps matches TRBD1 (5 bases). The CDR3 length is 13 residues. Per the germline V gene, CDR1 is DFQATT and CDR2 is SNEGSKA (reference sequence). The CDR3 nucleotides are TGCAGTGCCAGAGCGGGGGCTAACTATGGCTACACCTTC. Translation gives CSARAGANYGYTF.

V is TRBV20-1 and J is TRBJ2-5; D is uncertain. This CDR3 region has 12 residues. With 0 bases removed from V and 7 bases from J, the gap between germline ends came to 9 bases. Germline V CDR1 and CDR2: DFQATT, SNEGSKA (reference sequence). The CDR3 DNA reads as TGCAGTGCTAGAGAAACAGTCGGGACCCAGTACTTC. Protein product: CSARETVGTQYF.

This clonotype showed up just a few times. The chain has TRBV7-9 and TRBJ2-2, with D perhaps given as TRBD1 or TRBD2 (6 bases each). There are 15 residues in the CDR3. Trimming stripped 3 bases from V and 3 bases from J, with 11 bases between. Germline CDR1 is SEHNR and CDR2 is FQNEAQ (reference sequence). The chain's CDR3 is CASSFRRGDTGELFF. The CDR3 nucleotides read TGTGCCAGCAGCTTCCGGAGGGGGGACACCGGGGAGCTGTTTTTT.

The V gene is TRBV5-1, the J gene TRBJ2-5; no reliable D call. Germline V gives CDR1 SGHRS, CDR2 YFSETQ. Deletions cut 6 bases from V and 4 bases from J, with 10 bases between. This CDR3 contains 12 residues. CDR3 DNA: TGCGCCAGCACCGGGTCTAGAGAGACCCAGTACTTC. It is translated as CASTGSRETQYF.

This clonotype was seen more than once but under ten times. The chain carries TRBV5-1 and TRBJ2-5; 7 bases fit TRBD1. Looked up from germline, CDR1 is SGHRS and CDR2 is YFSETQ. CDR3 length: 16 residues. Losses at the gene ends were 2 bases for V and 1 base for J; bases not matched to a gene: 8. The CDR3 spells CASSLDRDSAQETQYF. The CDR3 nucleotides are TGCGCCAGCAGCTTAGACCGGGACAGCGCCCAAGAGACCCAGTACTTC. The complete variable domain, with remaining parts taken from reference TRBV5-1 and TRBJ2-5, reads KAGVTQTPRYLIKTRGQQVTLSCSPISGHRSVSWYQQTPGQGLQFLFEYFSETQRNKGNFPGRFSGRQFSNSRSEMNVSTLELGDSALYLCASSLDRDSAQETQYFGPGTRLLVL.

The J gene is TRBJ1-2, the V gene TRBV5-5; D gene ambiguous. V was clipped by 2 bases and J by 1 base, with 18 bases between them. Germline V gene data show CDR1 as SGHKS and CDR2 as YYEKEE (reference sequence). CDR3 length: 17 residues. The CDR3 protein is CASSLRVNRIFNYGYTF. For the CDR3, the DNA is TGTGCCAGCAGCTTAAGGGTTAACCGAATCTTTAACTATGGCTACACCTTC.

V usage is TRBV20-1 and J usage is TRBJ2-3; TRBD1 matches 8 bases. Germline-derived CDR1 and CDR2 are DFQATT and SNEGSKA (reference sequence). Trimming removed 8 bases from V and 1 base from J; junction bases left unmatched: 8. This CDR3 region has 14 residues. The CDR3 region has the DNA TGCAGTTTCCTGGACAGGGTTGGCACAGATACGCAGTATTTT. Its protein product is CSFLDRVGTDTQYF.

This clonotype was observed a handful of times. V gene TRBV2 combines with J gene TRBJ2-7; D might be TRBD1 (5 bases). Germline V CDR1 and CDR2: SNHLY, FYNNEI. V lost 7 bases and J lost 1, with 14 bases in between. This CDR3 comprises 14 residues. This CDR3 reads CASNTQGFSYEQYF. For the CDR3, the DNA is TGTGCCAGCAATACTCAGGGATTTTCCTACGAGCAGTACTTC.

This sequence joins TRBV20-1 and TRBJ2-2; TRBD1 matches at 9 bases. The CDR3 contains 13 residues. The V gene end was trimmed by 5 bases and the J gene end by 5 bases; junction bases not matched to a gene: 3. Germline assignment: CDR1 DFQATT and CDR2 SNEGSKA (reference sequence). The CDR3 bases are TGCAGTGCTGCCGGGACAGGGACCGGGGAGCTGTTTTTT. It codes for CSAAGTGTGELFF.

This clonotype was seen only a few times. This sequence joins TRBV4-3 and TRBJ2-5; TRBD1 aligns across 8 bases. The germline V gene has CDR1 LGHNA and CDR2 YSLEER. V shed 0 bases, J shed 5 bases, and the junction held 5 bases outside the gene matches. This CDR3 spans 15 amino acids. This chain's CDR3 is CASSQDRGQVETQYF. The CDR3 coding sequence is TGCGCCAGCAGCCAAGATCGGGGACAGGTTGAGACCCAGTACTTC.

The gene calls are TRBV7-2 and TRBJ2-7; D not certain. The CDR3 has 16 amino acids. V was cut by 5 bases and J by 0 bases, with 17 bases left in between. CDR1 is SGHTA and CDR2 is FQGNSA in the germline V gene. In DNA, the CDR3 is TGTGCCAGCAGCCGTCAGGCGAGTCGGAGCTCCTACGAGCAGTACTTC. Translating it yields CASSRQASRSSYEQYF.

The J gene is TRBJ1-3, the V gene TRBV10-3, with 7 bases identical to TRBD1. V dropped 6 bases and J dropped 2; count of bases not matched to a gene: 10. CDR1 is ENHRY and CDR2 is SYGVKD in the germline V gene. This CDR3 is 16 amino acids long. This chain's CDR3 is CAIRGQPSTPGNTIYF. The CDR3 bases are TGTGCCATCAGGGGACAGCCGAGTACTCCTGGAAACACCATATATTTT.

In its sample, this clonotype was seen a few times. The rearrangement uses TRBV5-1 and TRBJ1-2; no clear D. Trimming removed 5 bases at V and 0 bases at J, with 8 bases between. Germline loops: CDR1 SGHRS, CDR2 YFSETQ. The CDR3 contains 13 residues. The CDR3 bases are TGCGCCAGCAGTGCGGAACCTAACTATGGCTACACCTTC. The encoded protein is CASSAEPNYGYTF.

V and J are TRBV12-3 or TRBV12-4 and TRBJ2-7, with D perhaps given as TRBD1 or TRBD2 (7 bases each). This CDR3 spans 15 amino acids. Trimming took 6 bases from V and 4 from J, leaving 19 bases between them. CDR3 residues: CASSQTGRDRYEQYF. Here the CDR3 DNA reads TGTGCCAGCAGCCAGACAGGGAGGGACCGTTACGAGCAGTACTTC.

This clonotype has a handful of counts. CDR3: CASSEYSGGGGRNTGELFF. The CDR3 DNA follows: TGTGCCAGCAGTGAATATTCTGGGGGAGGCGGGAGGAACACCGGGGAGCTGTTTTTT. The V and J genes are TRBV25-1 and TRBJ2-2, with TRBD2 matching over 7 bases. Germline V CDR1 and CDR2: MGHDK, SYGVNS. The V segment lost 0 bases and the J segment 1 base; nucleotides outside the gene matches: 11. The CDR3 length is 19 residues.

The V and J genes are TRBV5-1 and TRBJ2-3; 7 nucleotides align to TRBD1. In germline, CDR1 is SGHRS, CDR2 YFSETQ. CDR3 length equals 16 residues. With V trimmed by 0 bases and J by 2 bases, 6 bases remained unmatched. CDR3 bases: TGCGCCAGCAGCTTGGTAGGGGGCAAAAACACAGATACGCAGTATTTT. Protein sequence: CASSLVGGKNTDTQYF.

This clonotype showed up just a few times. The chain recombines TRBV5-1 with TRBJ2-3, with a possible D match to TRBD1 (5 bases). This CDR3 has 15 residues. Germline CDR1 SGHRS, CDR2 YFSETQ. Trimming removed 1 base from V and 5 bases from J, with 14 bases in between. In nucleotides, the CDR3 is TGCGCCAGCAGCTTGTCAGGGATGTTAGTAGATACGCAGTATTTT. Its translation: CASSLSGMLVDTQYF.

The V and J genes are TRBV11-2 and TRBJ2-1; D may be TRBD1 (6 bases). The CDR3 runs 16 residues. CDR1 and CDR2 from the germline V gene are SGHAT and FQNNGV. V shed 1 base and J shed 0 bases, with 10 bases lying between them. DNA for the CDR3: TGTGCCAGCAGCTTAGTTAGAGGGGGCTCCTACAATGAGCAGTTCTTC. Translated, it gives CASSLVRGGSYNEQFF.

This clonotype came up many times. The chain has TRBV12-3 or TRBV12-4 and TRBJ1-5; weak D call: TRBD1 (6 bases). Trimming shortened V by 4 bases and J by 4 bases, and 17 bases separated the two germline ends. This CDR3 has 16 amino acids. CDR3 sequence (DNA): TGTGCCAGCAGTTCGGGAGGGAGGGGGAGGAATCAGCCCCAGCATTTT. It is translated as CASSSGGRGRNQPQHF.

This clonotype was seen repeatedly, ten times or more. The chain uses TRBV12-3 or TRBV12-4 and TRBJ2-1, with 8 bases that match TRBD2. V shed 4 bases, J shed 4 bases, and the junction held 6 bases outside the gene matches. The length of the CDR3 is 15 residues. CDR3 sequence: CASSSSSGQYNEQFF. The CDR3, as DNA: TGTGCCAGCAGTTCTTCTAGCGGGCAGTACAATGAGCAGTTCTTC.

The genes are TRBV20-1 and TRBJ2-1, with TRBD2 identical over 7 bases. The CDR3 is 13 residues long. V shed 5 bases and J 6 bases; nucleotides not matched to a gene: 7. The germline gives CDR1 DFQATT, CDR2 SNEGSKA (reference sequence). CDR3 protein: CSAESGKINEQFF. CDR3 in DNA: TGCAGTGCTGAGAGCGGGAAAATCAATGAGCAGTTCTTC.

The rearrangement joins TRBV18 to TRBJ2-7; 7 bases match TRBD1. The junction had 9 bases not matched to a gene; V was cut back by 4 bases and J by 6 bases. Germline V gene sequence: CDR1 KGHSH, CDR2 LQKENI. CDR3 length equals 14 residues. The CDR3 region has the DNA TGTGCCAGCTCACGGGGAGCGACAGGGCCCGAGCAGTACTTC. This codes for CASSRGATGPEQYF.

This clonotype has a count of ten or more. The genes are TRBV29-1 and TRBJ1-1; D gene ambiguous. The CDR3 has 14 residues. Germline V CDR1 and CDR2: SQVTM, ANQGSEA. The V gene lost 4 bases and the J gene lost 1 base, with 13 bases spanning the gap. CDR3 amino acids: CSVALLLQNTEAFF. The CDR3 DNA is TGCAGCGTTGCTCTCTTACTGCAGAACACTGAAGCTTTCTTT.

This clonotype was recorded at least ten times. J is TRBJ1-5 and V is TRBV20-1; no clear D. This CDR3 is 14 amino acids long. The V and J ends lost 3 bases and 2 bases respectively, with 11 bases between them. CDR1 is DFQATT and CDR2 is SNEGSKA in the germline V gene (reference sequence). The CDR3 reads CSAREDRGNQPQHF. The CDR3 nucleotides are TGCAGTGCTAGGGAGGATAGGGGCAATCAGCCCCAGCATTTT.

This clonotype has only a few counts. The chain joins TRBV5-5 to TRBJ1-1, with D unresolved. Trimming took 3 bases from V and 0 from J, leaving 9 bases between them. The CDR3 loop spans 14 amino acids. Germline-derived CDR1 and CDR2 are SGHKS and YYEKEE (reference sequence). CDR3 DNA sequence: TGTGCCAGCAGCTGGGAGCCTATGAACACTGAAGCTTTCTTT. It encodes CASSWEPMNTEAFF.

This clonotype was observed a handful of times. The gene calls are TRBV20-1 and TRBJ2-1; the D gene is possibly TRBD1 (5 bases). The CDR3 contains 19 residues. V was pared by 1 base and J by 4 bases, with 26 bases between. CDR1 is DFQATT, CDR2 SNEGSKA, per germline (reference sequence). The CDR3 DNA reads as TGCAGTGCTAGAGGGCTTGGGGCGAATGCCTATTTGGCATACAATGAGCAGTTCTTC. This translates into CSARGLGANAYLAYNEQFF.